One sample yielded the 2 T cell receptor beta chains listed below, sequenced in a study of T cell changes during pregnancy in multiple sclerosis. Here immunoSEQ multiplex PCR was the method, and the copy in TCRdb shows in-frame clones only, minus some. Of approximately 74,000 clones listed, roughly nine tenths are singletons. The sequencing used peripheral blood, collected before pregnancy. All receptors derive from a female donor with multiple sclerosis, enrolled in a pregnancy study.

The chain is built from TRBV7-9 and TRBJ1-1; weak D call: TRBD1 (5 bases). CDR1 and CDR2 from the germline V gene are SEHNR and FQNEAQ (reference sequence). This CDR3 has 14 residues. Trimming removed 4 bases at V and 0 bases at J, with 9 bases between. CDR3 coding DNA: TGTGCCAGCAGCTGGGACTACATGAACACTGAAGCTTTCTTT. Translating gives CASSWDYMNTEAFF.

This chain links TRBV29-1 with TRBJ1-1, with 7 nucleotides matching TRBD1. This CDR3 contains 14 residues. The germline gives CDR1 SQVTM, CDR2 ANQGSEA. Trimming removed 6 bases from V and 4 bases from J; junction bases left unmatched: 11. This CDR3 reads CSVHPQGRSTEAFF. The CDR3 DNA reads as TGCAGCGTCCATCCACAGGGGCGCAGCACTGAAGCTTTCTTT.